This TCR beta chain was recorded in a study of blood T cell repertoires in COVID-19. Study overall: Sites in the United States, Italy and Spain provided acute and convalescent COVID-19 samples. Sources were T cells, B-cell-depleted T cells, or PBMCs; the material itself was cDNA or gDNA.

Source study methods: Scientists estimated how many nucleated cells there were by amplifying reference gene primers. Sequencing was performed with immunoSEQ multiplex PCR; in TCRdb, only in-frame clones are kept and a portion is missing. V, J and clone size are taken as reported in that table, and D and trimming were inferred from the DNA itself. Of fewer than 120,000 clones listed, 88% are singletons. Germline assignment: CDR1 LGHDT and CDR2 YNNKEL (reference sequence). Germline trimming cut 1 base from V and 10 bases from J; bases unmatched to any gene: 7. There are 14 residues in the CDR3. This clone came up once.

The specimen was peripheral blood. This clonotype originated in a woman between 45 and 60 years old with acute or convalescent COVID-19. J is TRBJ2-1 and V is TRBV3-1 (or the pseudogene TRBV3-2); TRBD2 aligns across 7 bases. CDR3 loop: CASSQARENQEQFF. CDR3 nucleotides: TGTGCCAGCAGCCAAGCGCGGGAGAACCAGGAGCAGTTCTTC.